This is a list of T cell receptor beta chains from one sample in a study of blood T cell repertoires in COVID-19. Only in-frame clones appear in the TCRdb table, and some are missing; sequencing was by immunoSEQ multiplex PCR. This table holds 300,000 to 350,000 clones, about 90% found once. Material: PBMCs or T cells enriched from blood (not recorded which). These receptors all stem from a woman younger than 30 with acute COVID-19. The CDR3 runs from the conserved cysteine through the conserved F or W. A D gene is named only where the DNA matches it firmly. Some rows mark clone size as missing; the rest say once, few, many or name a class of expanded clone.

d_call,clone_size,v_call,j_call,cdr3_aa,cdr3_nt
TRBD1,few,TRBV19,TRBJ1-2,CASSGTGEFYGYTF,TGTGCCAGTAGCGGGACAGGGGAGTTCTATGGCTACACCTTC
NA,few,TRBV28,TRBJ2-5,CASGLIGGQETQYF,TGTGCCAGCGGACTTATCGGGGGTCAAGAGACCCAGTACTTC
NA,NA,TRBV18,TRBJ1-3,CASSQTGPLSGNTIYF,TGTGCCAGCTCCCAAACAGGTCCTCTCTCTGGAAACACCATATATTTT
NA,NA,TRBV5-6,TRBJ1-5,CASSLGSQGNQPQHF,TGTGCCAGCAGCTTGGGATCGCAGGGCAATCAGCCCCAGCATTTT
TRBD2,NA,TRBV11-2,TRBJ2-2,CASSDLAGQGTGELFF,TGTGCCAGCAGCGACCTAGCGGGACAAGGCACCGGGGAGCTGTTTTTT
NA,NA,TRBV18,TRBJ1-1,CASSPLGGNTEAFF,TGTGCCAGCTCACCACTCGGGGGGAACACTGAAGCTTTCTTT
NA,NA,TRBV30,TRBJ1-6,CAWTVGLGGSPLHF,TGTGCCTGGACCGTGGGACTGGGGGGTTCACCCCTCCACTTT
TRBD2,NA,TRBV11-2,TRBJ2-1,CASSSHSGREYNEQFF,TGTGCCAGCAGCTCTCATAGCGGGAGAGAATACAATGAGCAGTTCTTC
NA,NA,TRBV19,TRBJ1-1,CASLGGGMNTEAFF,TGTGCCAGCCTTGGGGGGGGAATGAACACTGAAGCTTTCTTT
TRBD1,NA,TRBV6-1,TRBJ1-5,CASSETGGNQPQHF,TGTGCCAGCAGTGAGACAGGGGGCAATCAGCCCCAGCATTTT
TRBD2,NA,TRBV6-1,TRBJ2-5,CASSDRAGGRETQYF,TGTGCCAGCAGTGACAGAGCGGGAGGCCGAGAGACCCAGTACTTC
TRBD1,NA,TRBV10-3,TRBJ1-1,CAIAEGTGVGTEAFF,TGTGCCATCGCTGAGGGGACAGGGGTGGGAACTGAAGCTTTCTTT
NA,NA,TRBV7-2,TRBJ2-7,CASSLGGGYSYEQYF,TGTGCCAGCAGCTTAGGCGGCGGGTATAGCTACGAGCAGTACTTC
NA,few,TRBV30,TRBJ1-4,CAWSKPEKLFF,TGTGCCTGGAGTAAGCCTGAAAAACTGTTTTTT
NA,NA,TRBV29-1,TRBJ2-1,CSVEGPNEQFF,TGCAGCGTTGAGGGCCCTAATGAGCAGTTCTTC
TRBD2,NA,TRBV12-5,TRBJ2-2,CASASGNTGELFF,TGTGCTAGTGCTAGCGGGAACACCGGGGAGCTGTTTTTT
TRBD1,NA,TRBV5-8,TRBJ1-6,CASSLDKGAYNSPLHF,TGTGCCAGCAGCTTGGACAAGGGGGCTTATAATTCACCCCTCCACTTT
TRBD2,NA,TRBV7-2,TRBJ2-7,CASSFDSGFLYEQYF,TGTGCCAGCAGCTTTGATAGCGGGTTCCTCTACGAGCAGTACTTC
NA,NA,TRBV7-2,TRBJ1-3,CASSPIVTAGNTIYF,TGTGCCAGCAGCCCAATAGTGACAGCTGGAAACACCATATATTTT
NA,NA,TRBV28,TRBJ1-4,CASRGGLYNEKLFF,TGTGCCAGCAGGGGAGGCTTATATAATGAAAAACTGTTTTTT
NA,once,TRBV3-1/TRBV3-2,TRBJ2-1,CASSQTGYNEQFF,TGTGCCAGCAGCCAGACAGGTTACAATGAGCAGTTCTTC
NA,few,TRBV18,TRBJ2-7,CASSPSLEVRGEQYF,TGTGCCAGCTCACCATCTCTTGAAGTAAGGGGCGAGCAGTACTTC
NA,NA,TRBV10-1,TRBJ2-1,CASSPGDEPKQFF,TGCGCCAGCAGCCCCGGGGATGAACCCAAGCAGTTCTTC
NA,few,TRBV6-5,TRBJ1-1,CASSYSSGLNTEAFF,TGTGCCAGCAGTTACTCCTCAGGGTTGAACACTGAAGCTTTCTTT
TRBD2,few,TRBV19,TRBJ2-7,CASRGTGLADSYEQYF,TGTGCCAGTAGGGGAACCGGACTAGCGGACTCCTACGAGCAGTACTTC
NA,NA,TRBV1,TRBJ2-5,CTSSHSNRDRGPLGGRGQETQYF,TGCACCAGCAGCCACTCCAACCGGGACAGGGGGCCTCTAGGCGGTAGGGGGCAAGAGACCCAGTACTTC
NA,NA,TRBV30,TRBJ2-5,CAWMGGGRETQYF,TGTGCCTGGATGGGAGGAGGGCGAGAGACCCAGTACTTC
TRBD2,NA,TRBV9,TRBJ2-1,CASSVSGDYNEQFF,TGTGCCAGCAGCGTCAGCGGGGACTACAATGAGCAGTTCTTC
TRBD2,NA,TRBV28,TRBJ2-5,CASSPRYGRGGEETQYF,TGTGCCAGCAGTCCACGCTACGGGAGGGGGGGCGAAGAGACCCAGTACTTC
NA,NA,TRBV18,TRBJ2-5,CASSPGQLETQYF,TGTGCCAGCTCACCAGGACAGCTGGAGACCCAGTACTTC
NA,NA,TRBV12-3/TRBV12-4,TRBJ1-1,CASSSAENTEAFF,TGTGCCAGCAGTTCTGCGGAGAACACTGAAGCTTTCTTT
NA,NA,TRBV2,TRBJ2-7,CASRQGRPEQYF,TGTGCCAGCAGGCAGGGTCGGCCCGAGCAGTACTTC
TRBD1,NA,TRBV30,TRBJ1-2,CAWSVGQNGYTF,TGTGCCTGGAGTGTGGGACAGAACGGCTACACCTTC
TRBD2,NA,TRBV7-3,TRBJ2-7,CASSFGTSGSHEQYF,TGTGCCAGCAGCTTTGGCACTAGCGGGAGCCACGAGCAGTACTTC
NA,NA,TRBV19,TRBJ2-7,CASSIGQGSPYEQYF,TGTGCCAGTAGTATAGGTCAGGGGTCTCCCTACGAGCAGTACTTC
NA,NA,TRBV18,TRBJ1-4,CASSPGANEKLFF,TGTGCCAGCTCACCCGGGGCTAATGAAAAACTGTTTTTT
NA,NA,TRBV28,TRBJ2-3,CASSLDEDTQYF,TGTGCCAGCAGCCTCGATGAGGATACGCAGTATTTT
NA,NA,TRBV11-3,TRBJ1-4,CASSLRSGAEEKLFF,TGTGCCAGCAGCTTACGTTCAGGGGCGGAGGAAAAACTGTTTTTT
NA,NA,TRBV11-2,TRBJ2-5,CASSSGVTQYF,TGTGCCAGCAGCTCGGGTGTGACCCAGTACTTC
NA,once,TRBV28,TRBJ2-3,CASRYTSRGWDTQYF,TGTGCCAGCAGATATACTAGCAGGGGGTGGGATACGCAGTATTTT
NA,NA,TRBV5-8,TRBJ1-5,CASSLGQKNQPQHF,TGTGCCAGCAGCTTGGGGCAGAAAAATCAGCCCCAGCATTTT
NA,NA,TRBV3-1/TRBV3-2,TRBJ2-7,CASSHLGYEQYF,TGTGCCAGCAGCCACCTAGGTTACGAGCAGTACTTC
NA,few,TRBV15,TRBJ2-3,CATSRGVQTTDTQYF,TGTGCCACCAGCAGAGGAGTTCAGACTACAGATACGCAGTATTTT
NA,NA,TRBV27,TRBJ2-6,CASSSVTAGANVLTF,TGTGCCAGCAGTTCCGTTACAGCTGGGGCCAACGTCCTGACTTTC
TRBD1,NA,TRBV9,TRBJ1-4,CASSQRRDRGGKLFF,TGTGCCAGCAGCCAAAGAAGGGACAGGGGTGGAAAACTGTTTTTT
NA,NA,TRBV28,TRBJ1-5,CASTERGGKGNQPQHF,TGTGCCAGCACCGAACGGGGTGGTAAAGGCAATCAGCCCCAGCATTTT